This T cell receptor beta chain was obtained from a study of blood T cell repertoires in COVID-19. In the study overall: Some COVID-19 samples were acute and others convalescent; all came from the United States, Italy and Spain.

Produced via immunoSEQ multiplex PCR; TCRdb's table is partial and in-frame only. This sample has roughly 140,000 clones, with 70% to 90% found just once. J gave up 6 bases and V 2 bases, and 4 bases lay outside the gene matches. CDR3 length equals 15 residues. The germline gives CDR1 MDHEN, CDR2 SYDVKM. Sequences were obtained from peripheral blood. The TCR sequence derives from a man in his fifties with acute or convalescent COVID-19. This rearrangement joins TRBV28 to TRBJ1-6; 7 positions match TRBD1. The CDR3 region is CASSLGGQRNSPLHF. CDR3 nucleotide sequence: TGTGCCAGCAGTTTAGGGGGACAGCGTAATTCACCCCTCCACTTT. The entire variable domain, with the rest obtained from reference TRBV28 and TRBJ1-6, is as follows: DVKVTQSSRYLVKRTGEKVFLECVQDMDHENMFWYRQDPGLGLRLIYFSYDVKMKEKGDIPEGYSVSREKKERFSLILESASTNQTSMYLCASSLGGQRNSPLHFGNGTRLTVT.